The present TCR beta chain was sequenced within a study of cytomegalovirus exposure and HLA in healthy donors. Across the whole study: HLA-typed donors were the source of 80 million to 90 million unique TCRs, which an early data release held. Study results and caveats: Associated with cytomegalovirus, according to the listing, were 150 to 200 TCR beta chains. Despite most TCR sequences being rare, some public TCRs occurred in many donors. Donors belonging to an Asian-associated ancestry cluster reportedly showed fewer N-insertions in productive TCRs than the approximately 670-donor mean, according to what a later analysis found.

Amplification used 60 Vbeta primers and 13 Jbeta primers. Produced via immunoSEQ multiplex PCR; TCRdb's table is partial and in-frame only. The profile shows about 120,000 clones, around four fifths of them singletons. Turning to this clone: Its antigen is as yet unknown.

The specimen was PBMCs. The receptor was isolated from a man younger than 30 in good health and CMV-seropositive.

The CDR3 region has the DNA TGTGCCAGCAGTGAAAGGGGTAGCGGAAACTACGAGCAGTACTTC. The encoded protein is CASSERGSGNYEQYF. The chain joins TRBV6-1 to TRBJ2-7; weak D call: TRBD2 (6 bases). V was trimmed by 2 bases and J by 3 bases, leaving 14 bases between them. Germline CDR1 is MNHNS and CDR2 is SASEGT. This CDR3 has 15 residues.